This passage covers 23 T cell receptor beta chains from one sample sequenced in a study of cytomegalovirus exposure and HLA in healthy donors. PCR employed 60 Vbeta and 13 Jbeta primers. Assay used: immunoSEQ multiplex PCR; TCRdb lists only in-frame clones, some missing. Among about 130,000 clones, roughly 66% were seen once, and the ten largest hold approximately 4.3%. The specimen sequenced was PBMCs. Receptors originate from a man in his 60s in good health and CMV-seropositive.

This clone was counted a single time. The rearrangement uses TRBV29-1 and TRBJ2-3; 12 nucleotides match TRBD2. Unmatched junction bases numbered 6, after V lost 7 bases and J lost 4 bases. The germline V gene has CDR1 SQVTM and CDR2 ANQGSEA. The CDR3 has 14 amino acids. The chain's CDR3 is CSAPLAGGPDTQYF. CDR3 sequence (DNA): TGCAGCGCTCCGCTAGCGGGGGGGCCAGATACGCAGTATTTT.

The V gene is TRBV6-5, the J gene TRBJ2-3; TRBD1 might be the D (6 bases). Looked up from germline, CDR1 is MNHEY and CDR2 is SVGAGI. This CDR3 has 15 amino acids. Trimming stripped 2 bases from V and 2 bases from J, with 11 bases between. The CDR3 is CASSYSRGFTDTQYF. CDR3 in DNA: TGTGCCAGCAGTTACAGCAGGGGATTCACAGATACGCAGTATTTT.

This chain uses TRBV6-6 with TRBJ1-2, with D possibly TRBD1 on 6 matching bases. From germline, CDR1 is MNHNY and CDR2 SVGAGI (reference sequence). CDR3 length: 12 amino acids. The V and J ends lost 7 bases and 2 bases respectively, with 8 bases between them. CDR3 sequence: CASTGQNYGYTF. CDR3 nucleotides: TGTGCCAGCACCGGACAGAACTATGGCTACACCTTC.

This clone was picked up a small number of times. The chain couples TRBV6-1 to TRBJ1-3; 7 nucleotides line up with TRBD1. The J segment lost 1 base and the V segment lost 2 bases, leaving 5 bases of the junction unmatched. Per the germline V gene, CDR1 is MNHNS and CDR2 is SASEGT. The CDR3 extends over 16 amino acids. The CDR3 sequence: CASSETGALSGNTIYF. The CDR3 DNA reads TGTGCCAGCAGTGAAACAGGGGCGCTTTCTGGAAACACCATATATTTT.

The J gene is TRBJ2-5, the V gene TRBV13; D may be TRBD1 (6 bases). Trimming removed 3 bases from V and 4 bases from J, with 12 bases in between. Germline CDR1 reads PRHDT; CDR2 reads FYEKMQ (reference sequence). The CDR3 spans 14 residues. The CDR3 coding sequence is TGTGCCAGCAGCTTCCCCACAGGGTCAGAGACCCAGTACTTC. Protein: CASSFPTGSETQYF.

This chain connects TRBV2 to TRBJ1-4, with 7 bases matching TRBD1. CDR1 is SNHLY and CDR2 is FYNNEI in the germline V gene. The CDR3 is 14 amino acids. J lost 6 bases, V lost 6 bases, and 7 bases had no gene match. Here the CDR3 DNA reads TGTGCCAGCAGGCGACAGGGCGGTGATGAAAAACTGTTTTTT. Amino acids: CASRRQGGDEKLFF.

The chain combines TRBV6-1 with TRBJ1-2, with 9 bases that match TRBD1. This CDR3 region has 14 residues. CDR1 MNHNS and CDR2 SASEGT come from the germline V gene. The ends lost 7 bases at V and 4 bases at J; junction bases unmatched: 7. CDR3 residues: CASILTGGGYGYTF. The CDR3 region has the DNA TGTGCCAGCATTCTGACAGGGGGAGGCTATGGCTACACCTTC.

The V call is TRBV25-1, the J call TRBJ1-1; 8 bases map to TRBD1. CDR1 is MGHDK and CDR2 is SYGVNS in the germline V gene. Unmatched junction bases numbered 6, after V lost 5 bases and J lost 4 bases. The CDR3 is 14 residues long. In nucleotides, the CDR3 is TGTGCCAGCAGTTCCCAGGGGGCAGGCACTGAAGCTTTCTTT. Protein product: CASSSQGAGTEAFF. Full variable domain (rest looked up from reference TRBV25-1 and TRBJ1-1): EADIYQTPRYLVIGTGKKITLECSQTMGHDKMYWYQQDPGMELHLIHYSYGVNSTEKGDLSSESTVSRIRTEHFPLTLESARPSHTSQYLCASSSQGAGTEAFFGQGTRLTVV.

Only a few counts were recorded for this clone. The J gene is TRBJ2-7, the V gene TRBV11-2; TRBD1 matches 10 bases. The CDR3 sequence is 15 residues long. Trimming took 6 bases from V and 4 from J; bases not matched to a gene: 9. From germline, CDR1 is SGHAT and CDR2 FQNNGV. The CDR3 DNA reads TGTGCCAGCAGGCTGGGCGCGGACAGGGGGTACGAGCAGTACTTC. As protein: CASRLGADRGYEQYF.

The CDR3 DNA reads TGCGCCAGCAGCCAGATCGATGATTTGCGGACTACACCCCTCCACTTT. It is translated as CASSQIDDLRTTPLHF. V gene TRBV4-1 combines with J gene TRBJ1-6; D ambiguous. Germline-derived CDR1 and CDR2 are MGHRA and YSYEKL. The CDR3 sequence is 16 residues long. V lost 3 bases and J 11 bases, leaving 20 bases between the germline ends.

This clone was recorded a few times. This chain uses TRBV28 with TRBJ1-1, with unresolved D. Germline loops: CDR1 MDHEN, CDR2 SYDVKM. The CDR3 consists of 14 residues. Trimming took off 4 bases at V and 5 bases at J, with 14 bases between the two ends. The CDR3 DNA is TGTGCCAGCAGTTCCCTTATCGACTTGACTGAAGCTTTCTTT. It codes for CASSSLIDLTEAFF.

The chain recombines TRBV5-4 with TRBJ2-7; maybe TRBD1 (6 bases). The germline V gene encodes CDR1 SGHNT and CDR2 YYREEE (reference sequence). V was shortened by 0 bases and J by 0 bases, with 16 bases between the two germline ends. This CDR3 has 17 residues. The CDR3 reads CASSLAPPGALSYEQYF. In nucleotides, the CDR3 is TGTGCCAGCAGCTTGGCTCCCCCAGGGGCCCTCTCCTACGAGCAGTACTTC.

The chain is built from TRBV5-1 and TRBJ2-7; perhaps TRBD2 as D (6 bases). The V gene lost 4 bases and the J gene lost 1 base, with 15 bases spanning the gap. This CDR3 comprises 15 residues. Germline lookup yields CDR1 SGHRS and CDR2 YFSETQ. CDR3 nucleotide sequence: TGCGCCAGCAGCCCGGTGGCGGGGCCATCCTACGAGCAGTACTTC. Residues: CASSPVAGPSYEQYF.

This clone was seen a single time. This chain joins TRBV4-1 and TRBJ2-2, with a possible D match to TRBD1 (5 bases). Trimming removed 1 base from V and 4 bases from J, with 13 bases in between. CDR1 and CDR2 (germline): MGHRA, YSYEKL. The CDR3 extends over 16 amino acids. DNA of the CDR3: TGCGCCAGCAGCCAAGCGTCAGGGTGGGGCACCGGGGAGCTGTTTTTT. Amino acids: CASSQASGWGTGELFF.

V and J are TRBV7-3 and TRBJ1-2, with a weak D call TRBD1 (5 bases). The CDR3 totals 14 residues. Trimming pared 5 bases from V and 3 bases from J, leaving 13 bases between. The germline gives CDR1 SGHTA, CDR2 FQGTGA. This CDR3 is CASSVDGGDYGYTF. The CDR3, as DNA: TGTGCCAGCAGCGTTGACGGAGGGGACTATGGCTACACCTTC.

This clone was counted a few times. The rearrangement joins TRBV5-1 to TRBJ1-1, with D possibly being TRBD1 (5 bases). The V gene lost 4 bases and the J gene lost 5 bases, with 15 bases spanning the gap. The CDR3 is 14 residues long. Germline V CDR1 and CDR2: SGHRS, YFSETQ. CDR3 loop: CASSLRGGGTEAFF. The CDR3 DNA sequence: TGCGCCAGCAGCCTGCGTGGGGGAGGGACTGAAGCTTTCTTT.

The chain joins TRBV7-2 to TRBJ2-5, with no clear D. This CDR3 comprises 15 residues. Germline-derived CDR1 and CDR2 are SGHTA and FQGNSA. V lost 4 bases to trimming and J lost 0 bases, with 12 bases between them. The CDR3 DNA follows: TGTGCCAGCAGCTCAGGTTTTTTGTACCAAGAGACCCAGTACTTC. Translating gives CASSSGFLYQETQYF.

The CDR3 loop reads CASSPSGRSNQPQHF. The CDR3 bases are TGTGCCAGCAGTCCGTCAGGTAGAAGCAATCAGCCCCAGCATTTT. The rearrangement links TRBV28 to TRBJ1-5; no clear D. CDR3 length: 15 amino acids. V shed 5 bases and J shed 1 base, with 12 bases lying between them. Germline values: CDR1 MDHEN, CDR2 SYDVKM.

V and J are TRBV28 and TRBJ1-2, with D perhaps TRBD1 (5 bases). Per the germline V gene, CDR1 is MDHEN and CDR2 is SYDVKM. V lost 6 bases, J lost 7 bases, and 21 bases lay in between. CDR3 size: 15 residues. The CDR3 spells CASRLTRGTRSGYTF. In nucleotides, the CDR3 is TGTGCCAGCAGGCTCACTCGGGGGACCCGGAGTGGCTACACCTTC.

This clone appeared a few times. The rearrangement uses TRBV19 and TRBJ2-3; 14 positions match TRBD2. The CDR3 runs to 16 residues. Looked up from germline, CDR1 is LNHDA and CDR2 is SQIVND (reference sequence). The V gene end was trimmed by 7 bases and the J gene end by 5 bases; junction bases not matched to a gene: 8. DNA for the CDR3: TGTGCCAGTATGAAGCGGACTAGCGGGGGGATAGATACGCAGTATTTT. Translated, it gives CASMKRTSGGIDTQYF.

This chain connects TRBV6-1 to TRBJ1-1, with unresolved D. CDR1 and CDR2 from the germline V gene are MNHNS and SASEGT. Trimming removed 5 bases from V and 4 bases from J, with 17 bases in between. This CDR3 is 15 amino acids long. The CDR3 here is CASSSNRRVGTEAFF. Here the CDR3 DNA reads TGTGCCAGCAGTTCTAATCGGAGGGTTGGCACTGAAGCTTTCTTT.

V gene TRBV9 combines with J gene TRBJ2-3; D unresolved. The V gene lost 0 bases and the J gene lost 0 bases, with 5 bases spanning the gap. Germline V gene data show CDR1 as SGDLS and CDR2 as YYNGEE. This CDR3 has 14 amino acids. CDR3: CASSVDPSTDTQYF. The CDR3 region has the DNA TGTGCCAGCAGCGTAGATCCTAGCACAGATACGCAGTATTTT.

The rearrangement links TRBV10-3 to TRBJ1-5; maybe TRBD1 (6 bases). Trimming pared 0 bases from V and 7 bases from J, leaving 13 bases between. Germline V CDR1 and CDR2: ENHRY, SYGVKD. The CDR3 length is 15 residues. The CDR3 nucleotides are TGTGCCATCAGTGAGTCGCCAGGGGAGATCCAGCCCCAGCATTTT. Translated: CAISESPGEIQPQHF.